The 12 T cell receptor beta chains presented below share a single source sample, sequenced in a study of molecular identifiers for immune sequencing clone quantification. Via MiXCR, TCRdb re-called the PCR reads, giving one row per CDR3 protein. The table shows about 100,000 distinct CDR3 sequences, with 36% occurring only once. Sequencing input: naive CD8+ T cells from blood, with Jurkat cell RNA spiked in. The subset denotes: FACS-sorted CD8+CD4-CCR7+CD45RA+ naive T cells. The receptors here all came from a human donor in good health. Some libraries in this study had Jurkat cell RNA spiked in.

With respect to this clonotype: One end of the junction does not line up with germline, which may come from a read error. This chain uses TRBV4-3 with TRBJ1-3, with D possibly TRBD1 on 6 matching bases. Germline CDR1 LGHNA, CDR2 YSLEER. This CDR3 contains 16 residues. Here the CDR3 DNA reads TGCGCCAGCAGCCAAGATAGCGGGGGCTCGGGAAACACCATAAATTTT. This codes for CASSQDSGGSGNTINF.

This clonotype was found a few times. The chain couples TRBV28 to TRBJ2-7, with no clear D. The CDR3 is 15 amino acids. Germline CDR1 and CDR2: MDHEN and SYDVKM. Trimming took off 5 bases at V and 2 bases at J, with 16 bases between the two ends. The CDR3 nucleotides are TGTGCCAGCAGTCAAACTCGACGAGACCCCTACGAGCAGTACTTC. The encoded protein is CASSQTRRDPYEQYF.

The chain combines TRBV5-1 with TRBJ2-7; 7 bases are shared with TRBD1. CDR1 SGHRS and CDR2 YFSETQ come from the germline V gene. This CDR3 has 14 residues. Losses at the gene ends were 5 bases for V and 0 bases for J; bases not matched to a gene: 5. The CDR3 bases are TGCGCCAGCAGGCAAAGGGACAGCTCCTACGAGCAGTACTTC. Translated, it gives CASRQRDSSYEQYF.

The rearrangement joins TRBV29-1 to TRBJ2-5; 8 positions match TRBD1. J lost 7 bases, V lost 2 bases, and 6 bases had no gene match. The CDR3 extends over 13 amino acids. Germline CDR1 SQVTM, CDR2 ANQGSEA. CDR3 sequence reads: CSVEKDRVGTQYF. As DNA, the CDR3 is TGCAGCGTTGAAAAGGACAGGGTAGGGACCCAGTACTTC.

Remarks on this clonotype: Possible read error: a much larger clone is one base away. CDR3 DNA: TGTGCCAGCAGGTTGACAAGAGTCTCTGGGGCCAACGTCCTGACTTTC. Protein: CASRLTRVSGANVLTF. The chain has TRBV12-3 or TRBV12-4 and TRBJ2-6; D is unresolved. Trimming cost V 6 bases and J 0 bases, with 12 bases left between them. The CDR3 contains 16 residues.

This clonotype was recorded at least ten times. This chain uses TRBV29-1 with TRBJ2-3; no firm D call. The CDR3 runs 11 residues. V shed 2 bases and J shed 8 bases, with 8 bases lying between them. The germline V gene has CDR1 SQVTM and CDR2 ANQGSEA. Written as DNA, the CDR3 is TGCAGCGTTGAAAAAGGTTTTACGCAGTATTTT. Amino acids: CSVEKGFTQYF.

The chain joins TRBV10-3 to TRBJ2-2; D remains unclear. Per the germline V gene, CDR1 is ENHRY and CDR2 is SYGVKD. The germline V and J ends were trimmed by 8 bases and 5 bases, with 6 bases remaining between them. The CDR3 has 11 amino acids. CDR3 sequence (DNA): TGTGCCATCCAAACGACCGGGGAGCTGTTTTTT. Its translation is CAIQTTGELFF.

This sequence joins TRBV27 and TRBJ2-5; no firm D call. Germline V gene lookup returns CDR1 MNHEY and CDR2 SMNVEV (reference sequence). The CDR3 length is 12 residues. Trimming cost V 5 bases and J 7 bases, with 11 bases left between them. As DNA, the CDR3 is TGTGCCAGCAGTCATATTTTCGGGACCCAGTACTTC. The encoded protein is CASSHIFGTQYF.

This clonotype was seen only once. One junction end does not reproduce the germline sequence, and a read error may be involved. The chain uses TRBV4-3 and TRBJ2-7; D tentatively reads TRBD1 or TRBD2 (5 bases each). Per germline, CDR1 LGHNA and CDR2 YSLEER. There are 14 residues in the CDR3. The CDR3 sequence is CASRQYGAGYEQYF. In nucleotides, the CDR3 is TGCGCCAGCCGCCAATACGGGGCCGGCTACGAGCAGTACTTC.

With respect to this clonotype: The junction and the germline gene differ at one end; a read error may be behind it. V gene TRBV12-3 or TRBV12-4 combines with J gene TRBJ1-2; no definite D call. The CDR3 has 8 residues. The CDR3 DNA sequence: TGTGCCAGCAGTCCGGCCAATTTC. Its translation: CASSPANF.

Of note for this clonotype: Since a much larger clone is just one base distant, this may be a read error. This sequence joins TRBV6-2 or TRBV6-3 and TRBJ1-1, with D possibly being TRBD1 (6 bases). Germline V gene sequence: CDR1 MNHEY, CDR2 SVGEGT. CDR3 length: 15 residues. CDR3 protein: CASIELRGLNSEAFF. The CDR3 nucleotides are TGTGCCAGCATCGAGCTCAGGGGATTGAACTCTGAAGCTTTCTTT.

This clonotype was seen repeatedly, ten times or more. The V call is TRBV28, the J call TRBJ2-3, with D unresolved. Trimming removed 6 bases at V and 7 bases at J, with 11 bases between. The CDR3 loop spans 12 amino acids. Per germline, CDR1 MDHEN and CDR2 SYDVKM. For the CDR3, the DNA is TGTGCCAGCAGCACCCCGACCCATACGCAGTATTTT. It specifies CASSTPTHTQYF. Variable domain in full (rest from reference TRBV28 and TRBJ2-3): DVKVTQSSRYLVKRTGEKVFLECVQDMDHENMFWYRQDPGLGLRLIYFSYDVKMKEKGDIPEGYSVSREKKERFSLILESASTNQTSMYLCASSTPTHTQYFGPGTRLTVL.